Listed here are 6 T cell receptor beta chains from one sample, sequenced in a study of cytomegalovirus exposure and HLA in healthy donors. 60 Vbeta and 13 Jbeta primers were used in PCR. Sequencing used immunoSEQ multiplex PCR; TCRdb keeps in-frame clones, though not all of them. The sample holds 150,000 or so clones, around four fifths seen once. Sequenced sample: PBMCs. These receptors all come from a woman aged 45-59 years in good health and CMV-seropositive.

The V and J genes are TRBV7-9 and TRBJ1-6; D remains unclear. V lost 2 bases and J 0 bases, leaving 11 bases between the germline ends. There are 17 residues in the CDR3. CDR1 SEHNR and CDR2 FQNEAQ come from the germline V gene (reference sequence). The DNA for the CDR3 is TGTGCCAGCAGCTTACGTCCGCTGAGCTCCTATAATTCACCCCTCCACTTT. It specifies CASSLRPLSSYNSPLHF. The full variable domain, in which reference TRBV7-9 and TRBJ1-6 provide the parts outside the CDR3, is DTGVSQNPRHKITKRGQNVTFRCDPISEHNRLYWYRQTLGQGPEFLTYFQNEAQLEKSRLLSDRFSAERPKGSFSTLEIQRTEQGDSAMYLCASSLRPLSSYNSPLHFGNGTRLTVT.

A remark on this clone: At one boundary the junction diverges from the germline segment, which might be a read error. V usage is TRBV7-9 and J usage is TRBJ1-2; no clear D. CDR1 SEHNR and CDR2 FQNEAQ come from the germline V gene (reference sequence). There are 15 residues in the CDR3. In DNA form, the CDR3 reads TGTTCCAGCAGCTTAGGAGGGATGGTCAGCTATGGCTACACCTTC. Amino acid sequence: CSSSLGGMVSYGYTF.

Only one count was recorded for this clone. V gene TRBV27 combines with J gene TRBJ2-1; 7 bases map to TRBD2. From germline, CDR1 is MNHEY and CDR2 SMNVEV (reference sequence). CDR3 length: 14 residues. V shed 4 bases and J 10 bases; nucleotides not matched to a gene: 10. In DNA form, the CDR3 reads TGTGCCAGCAGTTCGGGACTATTGGGTGGCGAGCAGTTCTTC. Residues: CASSSGLLGGEQFF.

To note about this clone: Within the sample, other DNA sequences also encode this same CDR3. The J gene is TRBJ2-5, the V gene TRBV7-2, with 8 bases that match TRBD2. From germline, CDR1 is SGHTA and CDR2 FQGNSA. Trimming took 3 bases from V and 4 from J; bases not matched to a gene: 7. This CDR3 spans 15 amino acids. The CDR3 spells CASSFQAGEGETQYF. As DNA, the CDR3 is TGTGCCAGCAGCTTCCAAGCGGGAGAGGGAGAGACCCAGTACTTC.

The genes are TRBV5-1 and TRBJ2-7; 11 positions match TRBD1. With V trimmed by 0 bases and J by 6 bases, 8 bases remained unmatched. CDR1 is SGHRS, CDR2 YFSETQ, per germline. This CDR3 comprises 16 residues. The CDR3 region has the DNA TGCGCCAGCAGCTTGGCCTCCGGGACAGGGGGGGGCGAGCAGTACTTC. Translation gives CASSLASGTGGGEQYF.

J is TRBJ1-5 and V is TRBV19; TRBD1 matches at 9 bases. CDR3 length: 14 residues. Germline-derived CDR1 and CDR2 are LNHDA and SQIVND (reference sequence). V trimming: 10 bases; J trimming: 3 bases; junction bases outside the gene matches: 7. In DNA, the CDR3 is TGTGCCACCCGGGACAGGGCGCTCAATCAGCCCCAGCATTTT. Translating it yields CATRDRALNQPQHF.